One T cell receptor beta chain is described in this entry. Generated by immunoSEQ multiplex PCR, the TCRdb table keeps only in-frame clones and is missing some. The sample holds 30,000 or so clones; around 82% are singletons and the top ten take approximately 4%. This sample is part of a study of blood T cell repertoires in COVID-19. The wider study: Samples came from the United States, Italy and Spain, spanning acute and convalescent COVID-19.

This receptor was obtained from a man aged 50-60 years with acute or convalescent COVID-19. Sequencing was performed on peripheral blood.

The CDR3 DNA follows: TGTGCCAGCAGCCAAAGGACTAGCGGGTACACAGATACGCAGTATTTT. It translates to CASSQRTSGYTDTQYF. The V and J genes are TRBV3-1 (or the pseudogene TRBV3-2) and TRBJ2-3, with 11 bases that match TRBD2. Losses at the gene ends were 2 bases for V and 2 bases for J; bases not matched to a gene: 3. Germline V gene sequence: CDR1 LGHDT, CDR2 YNNKEL (reference sequence). The CDR3 totals 16 residues.